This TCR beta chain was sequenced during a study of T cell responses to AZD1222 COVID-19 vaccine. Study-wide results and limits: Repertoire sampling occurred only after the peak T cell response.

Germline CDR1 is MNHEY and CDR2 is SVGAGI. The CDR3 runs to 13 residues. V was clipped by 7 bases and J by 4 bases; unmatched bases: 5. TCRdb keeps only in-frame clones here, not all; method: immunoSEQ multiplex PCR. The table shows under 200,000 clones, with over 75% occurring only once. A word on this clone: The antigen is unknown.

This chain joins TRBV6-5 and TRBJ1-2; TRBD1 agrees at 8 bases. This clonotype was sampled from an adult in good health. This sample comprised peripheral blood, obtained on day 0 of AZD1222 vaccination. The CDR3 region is CASNFGQGYGYTF. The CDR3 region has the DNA TGTGCCAGCAATTTCGGACAGGGCTATGGCTACACCTTC.